These 6 T cell receptor beta chains were all obtained from the same sample, sequenced in a study of OX40 agonist ivuxolimab in advanced cancers. Here immunoSEQ multiplex PCR was the method, and the copy in TCRdb shows in-frame clones only, minus some. The table records 70,000 to 75,000 clones, more than 85% of them present only once. This sample comprised CD4+ or CD8+ T cells sorted from blood, obtained in a trial of the OX40 agonist ivuxolimab. The receptors derive from an adult with an advanced solid tumor such as melanoma, head and neck, liver or kidney cancer.

As to this clone: A junction boundary mismatches the germline segment, possibly from a read error. The rearrangement uses TRBV19 and TRBJ2-1; a weak D match, TRBD1 (5 bases). CDR1 is LNHDA and CDR2 is SQIVND in the germline V gene (reference sequence). This CDR3 comprises 12 residues. The CDR3 region is CASSIDTGPSVF. The CDR3 DNA is TGTGCCAGTAGTATAGATACAGGTCCCTCGGTCTTC.

The chain joins TRBV19 to TRBJ1-2; D ambiguous. The CDR3 sequence is 15 residues long. CDR1 LNHDA and CDR2 SQIVND come from the germline V gene (reference sequence). With 5 bases removed from V and 6 bases from J, the gap between germline ends came to 19 bases. CDR3 residues: CASSSHAAGRDGYTF. CDR3 in DNA: TGTGCCAGTAGTTCCCACGCCGCGGGTAGAGATGGCTACACCTTC.

This clone turned up a few times. The chain employs TRBV25-1 and TRBJ2-7, with D perhaps TRBD1 (5 bases). Trimming shortened V by 5 bases and J by 3 bases, and 17 bases separated the two germline ends. The CDR3 sequence is 15 residues long. Germline V gene lookup returns CDR1 MGHDK and CDR2 SYGVNS. The CDR3 DNA sequence: TGTGCCAGCAGTAACTCTCAGGGTAGAGACTACGAGCAGTACTTC. This translates into CASSNSQGRDYEQYF.

The chain links TRBV9 to TRBJ1-3, with D perhaps TRBD1 (6 bases). The germline CDR1 and CDR2 sequences are SGDLS and YYNGEE. This CDR3 is built from 18 residues. Deletions cut 0 bases from V and 0 bases from J, with 16 bases between. The CDR3, as DNA: TGTGCCAGCAGCGTAGCTGCAGGGGCTTTGAGCTCTGGAAACACCATATATTTT. This sequence encodes CASSVAAGALSSGNTIYF.

The rearrangement links TRBV7-9 to TRBJ2-7, with 8 bases matching TRBD2. From germline, CDR1 is SEHNR and CDR2 FQNEAQ (reference sequence). This CDR3 spans 14 amino acids. V gave up 5 bases and J gave up 2 bases; unmatched junction bases: 5. For the CDR3, the DNA is TGTGCCAGCAGCCTCCCGGGACTAGCCTACGAGCAGTACTTC. Amino acid sequence: CASSLPGLAYEQYF.

This chain links TRBV28 with TRBJ2-7, with TRBD2 matching 7 bases. Trimming cost V 5 bases and J 7 bases; bases outside gene matches: 14. CDR1 and CDR2 (germline): MDHEN, SYDVKM. The length of the CDR3 is 15 residues. CDR3 loop: CASSESTSRLGEQYF. CDR3 DNA: TGTGCCAGCAGTGAATCGACTAGCAGATTGGGAGAGCAGTACTTC. Combining the CDR3 with reference TRBV28 and TRBJ2-7 gives the whole variable domain DVKVTQSSRYLVKRTGEKVFLECVQDMDHENMFWYRQDPGLGLRLIYFSYDVKMKEKGDIPEGYSVSREKKERFSLILESASTNQTSMYLCASSESTSRLGEQYFGPGTRLTVT.